The clone carrying this T cell receptor (beta chain) showed up many times. This specimen comes from a study of spatial heterogeneity in lung cancer. Time point: blood at routine non-recurrence follow-up after resection. The CDR3 runs to 13 residues. The V end was cut by 7 bases, the J end by 4 bases, with 11 bases between. Germline CDR1 is MDHEN and CDR2 is SYDVKM. Using its own MiXCR run on the 5' RACE reads, TCRdb lists one record per CDR3 protein. Among about 16,000 distinct CDR3 sequences listed, 6.3% were seen once. The material was PBMCs, obtained at follow-up. This sequence joins TRBV28 and TRBJ2-4, with D unclear. The sequence came from a male donor with early-stage non-small cell lung cancer. The CDR3 sequence: CASIEASKNIQYF. CDR3 sequence (DNA): TGTGCCAGCATCGAAGCGTCAAAAAACATTCAGTACTTC.